Below are 8 T cell receptor beta chains sequenced from a single sample in a study of CD4 T cells in relation to SARS-CoV-2 and coronaviruses listed by TCRdb under 2021. Preparation of the library involved the immunoSEQ multiplex PCR assay. TCRdb holds this immuneACCESS table with in-frame rearrangements only. Some clones are missing; in checked studies, unresolved V genes explain under half, and the rest has no known cause. The sample table contains roughly 25,000 clones; only one count was recorded for under 80% of them. In total, the top ten clones hold more than 9% of the sample. The antigens for these receptors are not known. CD4+ T cells from unexposed donors were collected before the COVID-19 pandemic (2011-2018). Following 10 days of culture, the EasySep CD4+ T cell isolation kit was used to isolate CD4+ T cells. The sample taken for sequencing was CD4+ T cells from PBMCs, cultured in vitro. These receptors all come from a human donor in good health.

V gene TRBV5-1 combines with J gene TRBJ2-7; 8 bases map to TRBD1. In germline, CDR1 is SGHRS, CDR2 YFSETQ. The trim removed 5 bases at V and 2 bases at J, leaving 6 bases unmatched. The CDR3 length is 14 residues. This CDR3 reads CASRYRQGTYEQYF. CDR3 bases: TGCGCCAGCAGGTACCGACAGGGGACCTACGAGCAGTACTTC.

This rearrangement joins TRBV6-5 to TRBJ2-1; 8 bases line up with TRBD1. The CDR3 has 13 amino acids. V gave up 7 bases and J gave up 5 bases; unmatched junction bases: 4. The germline V gene encodes CDR1 MNHEY and CDR2 SVGAGI. The CDR3 DNA reads TGTGCCAGCAAAACAGGGGGGCACAATGAGCAGTTCTTC. It encodes CASKTGGHNEQFF.

Only a few counts were recorded for this clone. This rearrangement joins TRBV4-1 to TRBJ1-5, with D perhaps matching TRBD1 (6 bases). Trimming took off 0 bases at V and 7 bases at J, with 16 bases between the two ends. Per the germline V gene, CDR1 is MGHRA and CDR2 is YSYEKL. This CDR3 has 16 amino acids. The CDR3: CASSQEGGPGGQPQHF. Written as DNA, the CDR3 is TGCGCCAGCAGCCAAGAAGGGGGGCCGGGGGGACAGCCCCAGCATTTT.

This clone was counted only a few times. V and J are TRBV11-3 and TRBJ2-2; tentative D call: TRBD2 (7 bases). The V end lost 5 bases, the J end lost 4 bases, and 17 bases lay between the germline ends. CDR1 is SGHNT and CDR2 is YENEEA in the germline V gene. The CDR3 loop spans 16 amino acids. The CDR3 nucleotides read TGTGCCAGCAGCCCTCGCGTCGGGGGGCTCACCGGGGAGCTGTTTTTT. Amino acids: CASSPRVGGLTGELFF.

The chain employs TRBV7-9 and TRBJ1-2, with TRBD1 identical over 8 bases. V trimming: 5 bases; J trimming: 8 bases; junction bases outside the gene matches: 10. Germline V lookup: CDR1 SEHNR, CDR2 FQNEAQ (reference sequence). The CDR3 is 14 amino acids. CDR3 in DNA: TGTGCCAGCAGCCCCCTAGGACAGGGTCGCGGCTACACCTTC. Translated, it gives CASSPLGQGRGYTF.

The V gene is TRBV28, the J gene TRBJ2-7; D may be TRBD1 or TRBD2 (5 bases each). Per the germline V gene, CDR1 is MDHEN and CDR2 is SYDVKM. Trimming stripped 5 bases from V and 1 base from J, with 15 bases between. CDR3 length: 15 residues. CDR3 nucleotides: TGTGCCAGCAGTCCGGCTCTGGGACCATCCTACGAGCAGTACTTC. This gives the protein CASSPALGPSYEQYF. The full variable domain, completed using reference TRBV28 and TRBJ2-7, is DVKVTQSSRYLVKRTGEKVFLECVQDMDHENMFWYRQDPGLGLRLIYFSYDVKMKEKGDIPEGYSVSREKKERFSLILESASTNQTSMYLCASSPALGPSYEQYFGPGTRLTVT.

The CDR3 reads CASSKVSGQGGPVNYGYTF. The CDR3 DNA reads as TGTGCCAGCAGCAAAGTAAGTGGACAGGGGGGCCCGGTGAACTATGGCTACACCTTC. The chain is built from TRBV21-1 and TRBJ1-2; the table's D call TRBD1 went unverified against the DNA. TRBV21-1 is flagged as a pseudogene. CDR3 length: 19 amino acids.

V usage is TRBV6-2 or TRBV6-3 and J usage is TRBJ1-2; D gene uncertain. The CDR3 spans 12 residues. V lost 2 bases and J 8 bases, leaving 9 bases between the germline ends. From germline, CDR1 is MNHEY and CDR2 SVGEGT. DNA for the CDR3: TGTGCCAGCAGTTACGGGCAGCTGGGCTACACCTTC. This translates into CASSYGQLGYTF.